This entry lists 20 T cell receptor beta chains sequenced from one sample in a study of blood T cell repertoires in COVID-19. Profiled with immunoSEQ multiplex PCR; TCRdb holds only in-frame clones, not every one. The sample gives roughly 270,000 clones, 82% of which show up once; roughly 5.3% is in the top ten. The sample was PBMCs or T cells enriched from blood (not recorded which). These receptors all come from a man aged 35-49 years who had been exposed to COVID-19.

The chain carries TRBV30 and TRBJ2-7; no definite D call. Germline V gene lookup returns CDR1 GTSNPN and CDR2 SVGIG (reference sequence). The CDR3 extends over 11 amino acids. The V end was cut by 2 bases, the J end by 4 bases, with 6 bases between. This chain's CDR3 is CAWSPQYEQYF. For the CDR3, the DNA is TGTGCCTGGAGTCCTCAGTACGAGCAGTACTTC.

CDR3 nucleotides: TGTGCCACCACCCTCCGCCGGGGCAATCAGCCCCAGCATTTT. This sequence encodes CATTLRRGNQPQHF. This chain connects TRBV15 to TRBJ1-5; D unclear. The CDR3 sequence is 14 residues long. CDR1 is LNHNV, CDR2 YYDKDF, per germline (reference sequence). With 7 bases removed from V and 2 bases from J, the gap between germline ends came to 12 bases.

The rearrangement uses TRBV5-1 and TRBJ2-7, with 10 bases aligning to TRBD2. V dropped 2 bases and J dropped 4; count of bases not matched to a gene: 3. The CDR3 is 14 residues long. The germline gives CDR1 SGHRS, CDR2 YFSETQ. In DNA, the CDR3 is TGCGCCAGCAGCTTACAGCGGGAGGGATACGAGCAGTACTTC. This translates into CASSLQREGYEQYF.

The chain couples TRBV12-3 or TRBV12-4 to TRBJ2-7; D gene unclear. V lost 7 bases and J 1 base, leaving 11 bases between the germline ends. There are 13 residues in the CDR3. This chain's CDR3 is CASTLTYSYEQYF. The CDR3 coding sequence is TGTGCCAGCACCTTGACTTATTCCTACGAGCAGTACTTC.

The chain combines TRBV10-3 with TRBJ2-1, with 7 bases matching TRBD1. The V segment lost 5 bases and the J segment 14 bases; nucleotides outside the gene matches: 6. Germline V gene lookup returns CDR1 ENHRY and CDR2 SYGVKD. This CDR3 has 11 residues. In nucleotides, the CDR3 is TGTGCCATCAGTTCAGGGGGTGGTGAGTTCTTC. Translating it yields CAISSGGGEFF.

The gene calls are TRBV6-5 and TRBJ2-1; 10 bases fit TRBD1. The CDR3 loop spans 15 amino acids. V lost 6 bases, J lost 9 bases, and 11 bases stayed unmatched. The germline V gene has CDR1 MNHEY and CDR2 SVGAGI. The chain's CDR3 is CASSPGQGMGGEQFF. The CDR3 region has the DNA TGTGCCAGCAGCCCGGGACAGGGGATGGGGGGTGAGCAGTTCTTC.

This clone came up once. This chain connects TRBV7-6 to TRBJ1-2, with 7 nucleotides matching TRBD1. The germline V gene encodes CDR1 SGHVS and CDR2 FNYEAQ. The CDR3 is 16 amino acids. Losses at the gene ends were 5 bases for V and 2 bases for J; bases not matched to a gene: 11. CDR3 protein: CASSPHIGQANYGYTF. CDR3 coding DNA: TGTGCCAGCAGCCCGCACATAGGACAGGCGAACTATGGCTACACCTTC.

CDR3 coding DNA: TGTGCCAGCAGCCCAGGGGGCGTCCGTGAAGCTTTCTTT. Encoded protein: CASSPGGVREAFF. The V gene is TRBV28, the J gene TRBJ1-1; TRBD1 matches 8 bases. Germline V gene lookup returns CDR1 MDHEN and CDR2 SYDVKM. This CDR3 region has 13 residues. V shed 6 bases and J 7 bases; nucleotides not matched to a gene: 7.

The rearrangement joins TRBV5-1 to TRBJ1-3; D ambiguous. Trimming stripped 0 bases from V and 1 base from J, with 8 bases between. CDR3 length: 15 amino acids. The germline gives CDR1 SGHRS, CDR2 YFSETQ. The CDR3 sequence: CASSLGPGSGNTIYF. CDR3 nucleotide sequence: TGCGCCAGCAGCTTGGGACCGGGGTCTGGAAACACCATATATTTT.

J is TRBJ2-7 and V is TRBV27, with 8 bases fitting TRBD1. V shed 3 bases and J 6 bases; nucleotides not matched to a gene: 10. CDR1 and CDR2 from the germline V gene are MNHEY and SMNVEV (reference sequence). This CDR3 spans 15 amino acids. CDR3 residues: CASSFEGTGIGEQYF. DNA of the CDR3: TGTGCCAGCAGTTTTGAGGGGACAGGAATTGGCGAGCAGTACTTC.

This clone was observed once. This chain joins TRBV5-6 and TRBJ2-1; possible D gene TRBD2, 5 bases. Germline CDR1 SGHDT, CDR2 YYEEEE. The CDR3 has 12 residues. V dropped 4 bases and J dropped 9 bases, with 11 bases sitting between them. The CDR3 spells CASSLSAVEQFF. The DNA for the CDR3 is TGTGCCAGCAGCCTCTCAGCGGTTGAGCAGTTCTTC.

J is TRBJ1-4 and V is TRBV5-5; D gene uncertain. Germline V CDR1 and CDR2: SGHKS, YYEKEE (reference sequence). This CDR3 has 13 residues. Trimming took 4 bases from V and 2 from J, leaving 6 bases between them. Here the CDR3 reads CASSPTTNEKLFF. The CDR3, as DNA: TGTGCCAGCAGCCCTACGACTAATGAAAAACTGTTTTTT.

The genes are TRBV2 and TRBJ2-5, with 9 bases fitting TRBD2. The CDR3 spans 17 residues. CDR1 and CDR2 (germline): SNHLY, FYNNEI. Trimming cost V 2 bases and J 6 bases; bases outside gene matches: 13. The CDR3 loop is CASSESMVASGKKTQYF. Written as DNA, the CDR3 is TGTGCCAGCAGTGAAAGTATGGTCGCTAGCGGGAAGAAGACCCAGTACTTC.

The chain employs TRBV7-9 and TRBJ1-4; a possible D gene is TRBD1 (5 bases). The germline V gene encodes CDR1 SEHNR and CDR2 FQNEAQ (reference sequence). V was cut by 0 bases and J by 10 bases, with 12 bases left in between. The CDR3 has 14 residues. The CDR3 sequence is CASSLALQGGKLFF. As DNA, the CDR3 is TGTGCCAGCAGCTTAGCGCTTCAGGGCGGAAAACTGTTTTTT.

For the CDR3, the DNA is TGTGCCAGCTTATCCGGGACTAGCGGGAGGGCCACAGATACGCAGTATTTT. It yields the protein CASLSGTSGRATDTQYF. V usage is TRBV18 and J usage is TRBJ2-3; 16 bases align to TRBD2. CDR3 length: 17 amino acids. CDR1 and CDR2 from the germline V gene are KGHSH and LQKENI. V lost 7 bases and J lost 2; bases outside the gene matches: 6.

The rearrangement uses TRBV30 and TRBJ2-7; unclear D gene. The CDR3 is made up of 12 amino acids. The ends were cut back, 0 bases at V and 0 bases at J, with 3 bases in the middle. In germline, CDR1 is GTSNPN, CDR2 SVGIG (reference sequence). The DNA of the CDR3 is TGTGCCTGGAGTGTCGGCTCCTACGAGCAGTACTTC. Amino acid sequence: CAWSVGSYEQYF.

The V call is TRBV9, the J call TRBJ1-3, with D perhaps matching TRBD1 (5 bases). Germline V CDR1 and CDR2: SGDLS, YYNGEE. Trimming cost V 3 bases and J 0 bases, with 10 bases left between them. CDR3 size: 15 residues. CDR3 loop: CASSDSGSSGNTIYF. The CDR3, as DNA: TGTGCCAGCAGCGATTCAGGGTCCTCTGGAAACACCATATATTTT. Full variable domain (remainder filled in from reference TRBV9 and TRBJ1-3): DSGVTQTPKHLITATGQRVTLRCSPRSGDLSVYWYQQSLDQGLQFLIQYYNGEERAKGNILERFSAQQFPDLHSELNLSSLELGDSALYFCASSDSGSSGNTIYFGEGSWLTVV.

This clone was recorded at least ten times. The chain carries TRBV2 and TRBJ2-1, with D possibly TRBD2 on 5 matching bases. Germline CDR1 reads SNHLY; CDR2 reads FYNNEI. The CDR3 totals 14 residues. V dropped 7 bases and J dropped 4 bases, with 14 bases sitting between them. The CDR3 loop reads CASTYLSGYNEQFF. Here the CDR3 DNA reads TGTGCCAGCACCTACCTCAGCGGTTACAATGAGCAGTTCTTC.

The V gene is TRBV10-3, the J gene TRBJ2-1, with 11 positions matching TRBD2. CDR3 length: 13 amino acids. Per the germline V gene, CDR1 is ENHRY and CDR2 is SYGVKD. J was trimmed by 6 bases and V by 10 bases; bases with no gene match: 5. Written as DNA, the CDR3 is TGTGCCAGTACTAGCGGGAGCGTCAATGAGCAGTTCTTC. The encoded protein is CASTSGSVNEQFF.

This chain uses TRBV11-2 with TRBJ2-3; D is undetermined. Germline CDR1 and CDR2: SGHAT and FQNNGV. Trimming took 5 bases from V and 0 from J, leaving 3 bases between them. The CDR3 covers 12 residues. CDR3 sequence: CASSESTDTQYF. The CDR3 coding sequence is TGTGCCAGCAGCGAGAGCACAGATACGCAGTATTTT.